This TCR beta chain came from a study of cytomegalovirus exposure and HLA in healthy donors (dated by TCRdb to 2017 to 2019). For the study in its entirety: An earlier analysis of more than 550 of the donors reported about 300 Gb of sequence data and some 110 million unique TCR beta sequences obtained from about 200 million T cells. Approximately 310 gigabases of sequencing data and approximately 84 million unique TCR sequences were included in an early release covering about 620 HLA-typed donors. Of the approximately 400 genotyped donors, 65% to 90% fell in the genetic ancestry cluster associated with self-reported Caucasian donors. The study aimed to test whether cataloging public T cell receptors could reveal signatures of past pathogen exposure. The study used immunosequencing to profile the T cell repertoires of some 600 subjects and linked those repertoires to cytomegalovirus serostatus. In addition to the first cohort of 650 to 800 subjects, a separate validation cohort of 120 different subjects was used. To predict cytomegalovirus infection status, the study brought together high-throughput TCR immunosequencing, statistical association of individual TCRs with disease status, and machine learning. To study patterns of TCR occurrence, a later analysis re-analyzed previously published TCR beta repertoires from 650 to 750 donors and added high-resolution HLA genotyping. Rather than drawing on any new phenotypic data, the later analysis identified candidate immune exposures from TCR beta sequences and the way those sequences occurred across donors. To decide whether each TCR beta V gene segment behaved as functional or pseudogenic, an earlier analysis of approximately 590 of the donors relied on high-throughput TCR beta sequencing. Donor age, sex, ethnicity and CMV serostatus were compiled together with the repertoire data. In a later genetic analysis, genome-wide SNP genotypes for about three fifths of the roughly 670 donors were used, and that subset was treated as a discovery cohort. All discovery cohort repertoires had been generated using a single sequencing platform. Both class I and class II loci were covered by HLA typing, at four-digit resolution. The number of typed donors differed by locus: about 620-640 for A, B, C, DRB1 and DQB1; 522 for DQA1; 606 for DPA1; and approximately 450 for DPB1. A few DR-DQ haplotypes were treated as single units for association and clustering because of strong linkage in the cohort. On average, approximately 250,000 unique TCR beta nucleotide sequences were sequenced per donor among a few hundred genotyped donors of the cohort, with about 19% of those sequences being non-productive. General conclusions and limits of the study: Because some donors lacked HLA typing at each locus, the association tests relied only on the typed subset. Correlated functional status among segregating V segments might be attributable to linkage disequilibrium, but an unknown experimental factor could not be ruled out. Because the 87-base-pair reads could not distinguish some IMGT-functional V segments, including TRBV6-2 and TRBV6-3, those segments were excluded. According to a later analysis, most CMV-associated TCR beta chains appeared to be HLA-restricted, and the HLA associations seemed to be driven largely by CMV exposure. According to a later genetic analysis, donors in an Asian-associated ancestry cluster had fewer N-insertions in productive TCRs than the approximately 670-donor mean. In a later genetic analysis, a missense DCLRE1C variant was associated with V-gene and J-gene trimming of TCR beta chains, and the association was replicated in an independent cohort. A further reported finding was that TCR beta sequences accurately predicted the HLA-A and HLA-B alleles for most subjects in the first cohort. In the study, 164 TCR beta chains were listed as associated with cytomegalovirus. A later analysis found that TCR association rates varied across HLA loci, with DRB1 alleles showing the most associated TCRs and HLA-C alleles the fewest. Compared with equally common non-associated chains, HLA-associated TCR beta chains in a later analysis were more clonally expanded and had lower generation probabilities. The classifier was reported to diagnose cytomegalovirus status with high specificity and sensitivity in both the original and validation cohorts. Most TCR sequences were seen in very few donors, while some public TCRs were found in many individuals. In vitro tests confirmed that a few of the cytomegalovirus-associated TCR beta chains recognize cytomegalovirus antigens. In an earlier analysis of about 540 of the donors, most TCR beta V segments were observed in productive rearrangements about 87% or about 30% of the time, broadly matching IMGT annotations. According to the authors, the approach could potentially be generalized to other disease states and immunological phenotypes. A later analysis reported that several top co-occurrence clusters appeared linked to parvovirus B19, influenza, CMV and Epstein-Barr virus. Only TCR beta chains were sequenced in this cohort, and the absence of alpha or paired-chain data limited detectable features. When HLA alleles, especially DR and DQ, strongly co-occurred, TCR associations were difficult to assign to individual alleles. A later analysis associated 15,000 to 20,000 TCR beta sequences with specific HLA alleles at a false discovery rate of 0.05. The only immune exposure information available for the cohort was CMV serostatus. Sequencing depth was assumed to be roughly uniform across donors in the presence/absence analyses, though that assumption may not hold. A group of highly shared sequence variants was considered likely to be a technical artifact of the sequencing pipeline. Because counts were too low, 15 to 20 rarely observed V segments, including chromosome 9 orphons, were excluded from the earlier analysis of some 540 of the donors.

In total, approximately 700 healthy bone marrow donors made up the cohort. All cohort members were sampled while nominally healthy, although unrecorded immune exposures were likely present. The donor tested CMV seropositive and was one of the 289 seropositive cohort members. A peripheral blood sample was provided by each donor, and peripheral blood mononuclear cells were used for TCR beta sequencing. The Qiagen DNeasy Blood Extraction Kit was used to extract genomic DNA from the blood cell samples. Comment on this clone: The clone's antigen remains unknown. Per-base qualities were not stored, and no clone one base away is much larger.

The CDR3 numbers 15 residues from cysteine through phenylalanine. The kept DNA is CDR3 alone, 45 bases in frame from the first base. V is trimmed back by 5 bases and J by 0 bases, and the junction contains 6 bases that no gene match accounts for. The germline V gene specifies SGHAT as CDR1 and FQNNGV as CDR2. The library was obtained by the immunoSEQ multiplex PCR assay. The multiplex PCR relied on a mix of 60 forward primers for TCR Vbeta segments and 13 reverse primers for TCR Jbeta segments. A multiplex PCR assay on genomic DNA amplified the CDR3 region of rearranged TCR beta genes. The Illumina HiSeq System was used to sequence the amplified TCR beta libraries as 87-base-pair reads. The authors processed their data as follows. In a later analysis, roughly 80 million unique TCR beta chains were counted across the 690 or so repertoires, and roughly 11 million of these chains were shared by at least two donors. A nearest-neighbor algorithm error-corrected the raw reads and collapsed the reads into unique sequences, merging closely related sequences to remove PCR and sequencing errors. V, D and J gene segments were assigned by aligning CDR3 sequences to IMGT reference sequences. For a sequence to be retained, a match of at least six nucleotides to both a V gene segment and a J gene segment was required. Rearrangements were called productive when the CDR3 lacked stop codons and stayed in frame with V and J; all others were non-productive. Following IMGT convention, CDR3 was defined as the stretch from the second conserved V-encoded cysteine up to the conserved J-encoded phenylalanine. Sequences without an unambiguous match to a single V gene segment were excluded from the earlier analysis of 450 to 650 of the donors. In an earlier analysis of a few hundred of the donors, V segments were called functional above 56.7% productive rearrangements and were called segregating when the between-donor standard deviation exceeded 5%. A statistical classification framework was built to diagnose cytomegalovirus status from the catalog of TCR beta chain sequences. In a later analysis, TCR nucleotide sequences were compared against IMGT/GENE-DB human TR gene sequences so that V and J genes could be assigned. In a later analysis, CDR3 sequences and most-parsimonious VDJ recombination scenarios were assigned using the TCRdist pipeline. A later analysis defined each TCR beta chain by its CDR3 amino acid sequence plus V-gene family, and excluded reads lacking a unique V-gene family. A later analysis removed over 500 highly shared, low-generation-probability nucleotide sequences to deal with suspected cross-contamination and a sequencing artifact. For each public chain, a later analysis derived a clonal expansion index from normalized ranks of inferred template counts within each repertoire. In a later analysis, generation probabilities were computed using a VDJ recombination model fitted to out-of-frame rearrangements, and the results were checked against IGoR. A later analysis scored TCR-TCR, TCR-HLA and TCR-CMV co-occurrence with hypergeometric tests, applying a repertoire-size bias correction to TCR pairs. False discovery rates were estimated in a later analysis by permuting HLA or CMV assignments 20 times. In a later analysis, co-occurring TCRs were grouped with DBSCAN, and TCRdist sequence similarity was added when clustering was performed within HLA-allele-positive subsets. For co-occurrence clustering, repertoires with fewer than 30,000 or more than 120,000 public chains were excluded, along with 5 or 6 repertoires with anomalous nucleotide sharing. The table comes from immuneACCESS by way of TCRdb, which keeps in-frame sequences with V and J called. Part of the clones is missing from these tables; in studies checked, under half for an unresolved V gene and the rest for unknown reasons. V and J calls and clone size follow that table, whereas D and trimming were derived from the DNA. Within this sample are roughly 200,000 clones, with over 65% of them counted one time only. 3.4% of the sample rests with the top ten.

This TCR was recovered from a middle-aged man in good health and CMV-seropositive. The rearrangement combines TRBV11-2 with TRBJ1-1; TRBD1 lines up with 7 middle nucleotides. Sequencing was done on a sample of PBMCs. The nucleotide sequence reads TGTGCCAGCAGCATCGGGACAGCTATGAACACTGAAGCTTTCTTT. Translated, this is CASSIGTAMNTEAFF.